The T cell receptor beta chain described here comes from a study of OX40 agonist ivuxolimab in advanced cancers. The CDR3 spans 13 residues. V gave up 8 bases and J gave up 5 bases, with 14 bases separating them. Germline V gene lookup returns CDR1 SGHNT and CDR2 YENEEA. Produced via immunoSEQ multiplex PCR; TCRdb's table is partial and in-frame only. Among roughly 71,000 clones listed, roughly 84% were seen once. The sequence came from an adult with an advanced solid tumor such as melanoma, head and neck, liver or kidney cancer. V is TRBV11-3 and J is TRBJ2-3, with D perhaps given as TRBD1 or TRBD2 (5 bases each). The sample was CD4+ or CD8+ T cells sorted from blood, taken in a trial of the OX40 agonist ivuxolimab. The CDR3 region is CASSGTQGDTQYF. The CDR3 DNA is TGTGCCAGCTCCGGGACCCAGGGAGATACGCAGTATTTT.